This TCR beta chain emerged from a study of multiple sclerosis patients with progressive multifocal leukoencephalopathy. Time point noted: time of PML onset. Natalizumab-treated patients developed PML between 16 and 56 months into natalizumab therapy. Spiked into each PCR were synthetic inline TR CDR3 controls of all V-J pairings. Assay used: immunoSEQ multiplex PCR; TCRdb lists only in-frame clones, some missing. The table records some 31,000 clones, roughly 90% of them present only once. Sample: PBMCs, taken from a patient treated with natalizumab. This receptor was obtained from a human donor with progressive multifocal leukoencephalopathy.

In DNA, the CDR3 is TGTGCCAGCAGCCTCAGCGGGAGCCTCGTCGACGAGCAGTACTTC. This translates into CASSLSGSLVDEQYF. The V call is TRBV6-1, the J call TRBJ2-7; 8 positions agree with TRBD2. V shed 6 bases and J 5 bases; nucleotides not matched to a gene: 12. The CDR3 extends over 15 amino acids. Germline values: CDR1 MNHNS, CDR2 SASEGT.